This T cell receptor (beta chain) derives from a study of regulatory T cells in long-lasting Graves disease. General study points: TRBV28, TRBJ1-2 and TRBJ2-5 emerged as the favored segments in persistent disease. Whereas new patients shared 900 to 1,000 public clonotypes, persistent patients shared more, at 2,500 to 3,500.

Investigators prepared the TCR beta libraries by applying iRepertoire HTBI primers and Arm-PCR of CDR3 regions. A single record per CDR3 protein comes from TCRdb applying MiXCR to the multiplex PCR reads. Seen here are 300,000 to 350,000 distinct CDR3 sequences, around 20% observed once, and the top ten hold less than 30%. Time point here: persistent/refractory GD, antithyroid drugs over 5 years with positive TRAb. Making the TCR library involved RNA that had been extracted from PBMCs. With 5 bases clipped from V and 7 bases from J, the junction kept 5 bases outside the gene matches. CDR1 and CDR2 (germline): MNHEY, SMNVEV (reference sequence). CDR3 length: 14 residues. Note on this clonotype: The antigen remains undetermined.

The specimen was peripheral blood mononuclear cells (PBMCs), collected when the disease was refractory, from a patient treated with antithyroid drugs. The sequence derives from a female donor with Graves disease. The V gene is TRBV27, the J gene TRBJ2-2, with 9 bases matching TRBD1. CDR3 in amino acids: CASSGQGSGGELFF. DNA for the CDR3: TGTGCCAGCAGTGGACAGGGGAGTGGCGGGGAGCTGTTTTTT.